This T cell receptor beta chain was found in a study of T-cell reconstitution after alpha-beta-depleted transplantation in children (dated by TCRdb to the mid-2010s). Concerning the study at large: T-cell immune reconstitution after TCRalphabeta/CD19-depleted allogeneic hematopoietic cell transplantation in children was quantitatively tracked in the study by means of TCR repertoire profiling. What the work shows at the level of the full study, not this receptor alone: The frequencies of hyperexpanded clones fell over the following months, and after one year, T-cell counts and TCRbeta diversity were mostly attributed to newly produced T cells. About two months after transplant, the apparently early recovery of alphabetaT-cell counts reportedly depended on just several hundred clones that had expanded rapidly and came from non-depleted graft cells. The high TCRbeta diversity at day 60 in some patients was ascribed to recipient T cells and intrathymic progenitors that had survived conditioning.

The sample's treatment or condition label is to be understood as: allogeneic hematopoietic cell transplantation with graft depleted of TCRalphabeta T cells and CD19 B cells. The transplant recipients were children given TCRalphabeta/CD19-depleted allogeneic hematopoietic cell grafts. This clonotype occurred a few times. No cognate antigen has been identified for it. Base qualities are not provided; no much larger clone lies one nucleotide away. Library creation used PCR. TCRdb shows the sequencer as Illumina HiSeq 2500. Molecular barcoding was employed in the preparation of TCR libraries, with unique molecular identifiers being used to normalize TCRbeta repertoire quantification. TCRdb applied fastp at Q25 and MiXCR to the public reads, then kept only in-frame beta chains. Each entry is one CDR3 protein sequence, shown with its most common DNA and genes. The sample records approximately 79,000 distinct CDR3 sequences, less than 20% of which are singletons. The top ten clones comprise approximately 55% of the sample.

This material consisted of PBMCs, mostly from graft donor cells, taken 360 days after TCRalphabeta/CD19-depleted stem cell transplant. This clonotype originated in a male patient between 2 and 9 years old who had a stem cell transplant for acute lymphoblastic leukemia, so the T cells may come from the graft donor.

The nucleotide sequence reads TGCGCCAGCAGCCAAGAGGTAGCGGAAGGTTACGAGCAGTACTTC. This encodes CASSQEVAEGYEQYF. Recombination joined TRBV4-1 with TRBJ2-7, and TRBD2 may be the D gene, going by 6 matching bases. CDR1 and CDR2 (MGHRA, YSYEKL) derive from the germline V gene. V is shortened by 0 bases, J by 4 bases, and the region joining them spans 13 bases. Taken from cysteine to phenylalanine, the CDR3 has 15 residues. The entry retains the CDR3 DNA only, 45 bases that are in frame from base 1.